The 20 T cell receptor beta chains below all came from one sample that was sequenced in a study of cytomegalovirus exposure and HLA in healthy donors. The PCR was carried out with 60 Vbeta primers and 13 Jbeta primers. This table comes from immunoSEQ multiplex PCR, and its TCRdb copy is limited to in-frame clones, with some not included. The sample includes about 110,000 clones, almost 75% of them seen just once. Sequenced material: PBMCs. These receptors all stem from a man aged 40-50 years in good health and CMV-seronegative.

A single count supports this clone. This chain joins TRBV4-1 and TRBJ2-2; no clear D. Trimming removed 1 base at V and 2 bases at J, with 5 bases between. CDR3 length: 14 residues. Germline V CDR1 and CDR2: MGHRA, YSYEKL. CDR3 loop: CASSQALNTGELFF. CDR3 nucleotides: TGCGCCAGCAGCCAAGCTCTAAACACCGGGGAGCTGTTTTTT.

This chain uses TRBV7-9 with TRBJ2-1, with D hard to call. Trimming left V 4 bases short and J 12 bases short, with 10 bases between. Germline V gene sequence: CDR1 SEHNR, CDR2 FQNEAQ (reference sequence). The CDR3 sequence is 11 residues long. The CDR3 nucleotides are TGTGCCAGCAGCTCCCAGGATTTGCAGTTCTTC. Amino acids: CASSSQDLQFF.

This rearrangement joins TRBV5-4 to TRBJ2-7; TRBD1 is a possible D gene (5 bases). Trimming left V 3 bases short and J 7 bases short, with 20 bases between. Germline V gene sequence: CDR1 SGHNT, CDR2 YYREEE (reference sequence). The CDR3 extends over 15 amino acids. This CDR3 is CASSSPGKGLGEQYF. The CDR3 DNA reads as TGTGCCAGCAGCTCGCCAGGGAAGGGCCTCGGGGAGCAGTACTTC.

The chain links TRBV5-1 to TRBJ2-3; a possible D gene is TRBD2 (6 bases). Germline V gives CDR1 SGHRS, CDR2 YFSETQ. Trimming pared 4 bases from V and 2 bases from J, leaving 20 bases between. There are 17 residues in the CDR3. CDR3 in DNA: TGCGCCAGCAGCAATGGAGTCCTAGCGAGGCACACAGATACGCAGTATTTT. It translates to CASSNGVLARHTDTQYF.

The chain has TRBV7-2 and TRBJ2-1; the match to TRBD2 covers 11 bases. The CDR3 extends over 16 amino acids. After removal of 2 bases from V and 6 bases from J, the junction contained 6 bases not matched to a gene. Looked up from germline, CDR1 is SGHTA and CDR2 is FQGNSA. The CDR3 coding sequence is TGTGCCAGCAGCTTACGGTTTAGCGGGGGGGCCAATGAGCAGTTCTTC. Amino acid sequence: CASSLRFSGGANEQFF. Based on the CDR3 plus reference TRBV7-2 and TRBJ2-1, the full variable domain is GAGVSQSPSNKVTEKGKDVELRCDPISGHTALYWYRQSLGQGLEFLIYFQGNSAPDKSGLPSDRFSAERTGGSVSTLTIQRTQQEDSAVYLCASSLRFSGGANEQFFGPGTRLTVL.

The chain has TRBV2 and TRBJ1-1; D gene ambiguous. Germline assignment: CDR1 SNHLY and CDR2 FYNNEI. The V and J ends lost 6 bases and 12 bases respectively, with 23 bases between them. CDR3 size: 14 residues. The CDR3 reads CASSAIVQTGITFF. For the CDR3, the DNA is TGTGCCAGCAGCGCAATAGTACAGACGGGAATAACTTTCTTT.

V usage is TRBV27 and J usage is TRBJ2-5; 12 bases match TRBD1. The CDR3 has 15 amino acids. The V segment lost 5 bases and the J segment 3 bases; nucleotides outside the gene matches: 4. The germline CDR1 and CDR2 sequences are MNHEY and SMNVEV (reference sequence). CDR3 residues: CASSPGTGGEETQYF. CDR3 sequence (DNA): TGTGCCAGCAGTCCAGGGACAGGGGGCGAAGAGACCCAGTACTTC.

The genes are TRBV30 and TRBJ2-1; D gene unclear. Looked up from germline, CDR1 is GTSNPN and CDR2 is SVGIG (reference sequence). V was shortened by 0 bases and J by 9 bases, with 15 bases between the two germline ends. The CDR3 runs 14 residues. In nucleotides, the CDR3 is TGTGCCTGGAGTGTATTTTCGGTAACCGGTGAGCAGTTCTTC. As protein: CAWSVFSVTGEQFF.

This chain uses TRBV19 with TRBJ2-1, with a tentative D call TRBD1 (6 bases). Germline CDR1 reads LNHDA; CDR2 reads SQIVND (reference sequence). Deletions cut 11 bases from V and 0 bases from J, with 11 bases between. The CDR3 extends over 13 amino acids. CDR3 sequence (DNA): TGTGCCGCAGGACAGAGCTCCTACAATGAGCAGTTCTTC. It is translated as CAAGQSSYNEQFF.

The V gene is TRBV20-1, the J gene TRBJ2-1; D is possibly TRBD1 (6 bases). The CDR3 spans 10 residues. The V end lost 6 bases, the J end lost 11 bases, and 11 bases lay between the germline ends. In germline, CDR1 is DFQATT, CDR2 SNEGSKA (reference sequence). The CDR3 sequence: CSAGTTKQFF. The CDR3, as DNA: TGCAGTGCCGGGACAACCAAGCAGTTCTTC.

This clone has more than one count but fewer than ten. The chain has TRBV6-5 and TRBJ2-5; D gene uncertain. The V and J ends lost 5 bases and 5 bases respectively, with 12 bases between them. Germline CDR1 reads MNHEY; CDR2 reads SVGAGI. The CDR3 spans 13 residues. The CDR3 loop is CASSEAHRETQYF. CDR3 in DNA: TGTGCCAGCAGTGAAGCGCACCGGGAGACCCAGTACTTC.

This sequence joins TRBV6-4 and TRBJ2-3; TRBD1 aligns across 7 bases. Germline V gene sequence: CDR1 MRHNA, CDR2 SNTAGT. Unmatched junction bases numbered 6, after V lost 4 bases and J lost 2 bases. CDR3 length: 15 residues. CDR3 coding DNA: TGTGCCAGCAGTGCGTTGGGACAGATCACAGATACGCAGTATTTT. It codes for CASSALGQITDTQYF.

CDR3 residues: CASSFPGTSGGATYEQFF. CDR3 nucleotide sequence: TGCGCCAGCAGCTTCCCCGGGACTAGCGGGGGGGCCACCTATGAGCAGTTCTTC. The chain carries TRBV5-1 and TRBJ2-1; 16 bases map to TRBD2. The CDR3 totals 18 residues. The V and J ends lost 2 bases and 8 bases, in that order; junction bases with no gene match: 10. Germline-derived CDR1 and CDR2 are SGHRS and YFSETQ.

The chain uses TRBV7-2 and TRBJ2-5; 8 bases line up with TRBD1. Germline values: CDR1 SGHTA, CDR2 FQGNSA. V trimming: 3 bases; J trimming: 4 bases; junction bases outside the gene matches: 7. This CDR3 comprises 15 residues. CDR3 region: CASSFRPGGGETQYF. For the CDR3, the DNA is TGTGCCAGCAGCTTCCGACCAGGGGGCGGAGAGACCCAGTACTTC.

This sequence joins TRBV6-1 and TRBJ1-5; 7 nucleotides line up with TRBD1. This CDR3 contains 18 residues. J was trimmed by 5 bases and V by 3 bases; bases with no gene match: 16. Germline-derived CDR1 and CDR2 are MNHNS and SASEGT. Here the CDR3 DNA reads TGTGCCAGCAGTGAGGCCCGAACGATGACAGGGTTGGATCAGCCCCAGCATTTT. Encoded protein: CASSEARTMTGLDQPQHF.

The chain carries TRBV4-3 and TRBJ2-7; D call uncertain. Trimming removed 0 bases from V and 6 bases from J, with 15 bases in between. From germline, CDR1 is LGHNA and CDR2 YSLEER. The CDR3 runs to 15 residues. The CDR3: CASSQDYLRQGEQYF. The CDR3 DNA is TGCGCCAGCAGCCAAGATTACCTGAGGCAAGGCGAGCAGTACTTC.

The V call is TRBV27, the J call TRBJ1-1; no reliable D call. This CDR3 region has 14 residues. Between the trimmed V and J ends, which lost 4 bases and 10 bases, there was a span of 19 bases. CDR1 is MNHEY and CDR2 is SMNVEV in the germline V gene (reference sequence). The CDR3 DNA reads as TGTGCCAGCAGTTCCCTCCCCCTGGCACGGGTAGCTTTCTTT. Its translation is CASSSLPLARVAFF.

The chain is built from TRBV10-3 and TRBJ2-7; perhaps TRBD1 as D (5 bases). CDR3 length: 16 residues. Per germline, CDR1 ENHRY and CDR2 SYGVKD. Deletions cut 3 bases from V and 3 bases from J, with 18 bases between. The CDR3 loop reads CAISDGRVLRSYEQYF. Written as DNA, the CDR3 is TGTGCCATCAGTGACGGCAGGGTCCTGCGGAGCTACGAGCAGTACTTC.

The chain joins TRBV10-3 to TRBJ2-3; weak D call: TRBD2 (5 bases). Germline assignment: CDR1 ENHRY and CDR2 SYGVKD. Trimming took 6 bases from V and 4 from J, leaving 20 bases between them. This CDR3 is built from 16 residues. The CDR3 loop reads CAISRPRLQASDTQYF. In DNA, the CDR3 is TGTGCCATCAGCCGCCCAAGACTACAAGCCTCAGATACGCAGTATTTT.

This rearrangement joins TRBV7-2 to TRBJ1-1, with 9 bases identical to TRBD1. CDR3 length equals 14 residues. Germline loops: CDR1 SGHTA, CDR2 FQGNSA. J was trimmed by 3 bases and V by 5 bases; bases with no gene match: 4. The CDR3 here is CASSTTGGYTEAFF. In DNA form, the CDR3 reads TGTGCCAGCAGCACTACAGGGGGCTACACTGAAGCTTTCTTT.